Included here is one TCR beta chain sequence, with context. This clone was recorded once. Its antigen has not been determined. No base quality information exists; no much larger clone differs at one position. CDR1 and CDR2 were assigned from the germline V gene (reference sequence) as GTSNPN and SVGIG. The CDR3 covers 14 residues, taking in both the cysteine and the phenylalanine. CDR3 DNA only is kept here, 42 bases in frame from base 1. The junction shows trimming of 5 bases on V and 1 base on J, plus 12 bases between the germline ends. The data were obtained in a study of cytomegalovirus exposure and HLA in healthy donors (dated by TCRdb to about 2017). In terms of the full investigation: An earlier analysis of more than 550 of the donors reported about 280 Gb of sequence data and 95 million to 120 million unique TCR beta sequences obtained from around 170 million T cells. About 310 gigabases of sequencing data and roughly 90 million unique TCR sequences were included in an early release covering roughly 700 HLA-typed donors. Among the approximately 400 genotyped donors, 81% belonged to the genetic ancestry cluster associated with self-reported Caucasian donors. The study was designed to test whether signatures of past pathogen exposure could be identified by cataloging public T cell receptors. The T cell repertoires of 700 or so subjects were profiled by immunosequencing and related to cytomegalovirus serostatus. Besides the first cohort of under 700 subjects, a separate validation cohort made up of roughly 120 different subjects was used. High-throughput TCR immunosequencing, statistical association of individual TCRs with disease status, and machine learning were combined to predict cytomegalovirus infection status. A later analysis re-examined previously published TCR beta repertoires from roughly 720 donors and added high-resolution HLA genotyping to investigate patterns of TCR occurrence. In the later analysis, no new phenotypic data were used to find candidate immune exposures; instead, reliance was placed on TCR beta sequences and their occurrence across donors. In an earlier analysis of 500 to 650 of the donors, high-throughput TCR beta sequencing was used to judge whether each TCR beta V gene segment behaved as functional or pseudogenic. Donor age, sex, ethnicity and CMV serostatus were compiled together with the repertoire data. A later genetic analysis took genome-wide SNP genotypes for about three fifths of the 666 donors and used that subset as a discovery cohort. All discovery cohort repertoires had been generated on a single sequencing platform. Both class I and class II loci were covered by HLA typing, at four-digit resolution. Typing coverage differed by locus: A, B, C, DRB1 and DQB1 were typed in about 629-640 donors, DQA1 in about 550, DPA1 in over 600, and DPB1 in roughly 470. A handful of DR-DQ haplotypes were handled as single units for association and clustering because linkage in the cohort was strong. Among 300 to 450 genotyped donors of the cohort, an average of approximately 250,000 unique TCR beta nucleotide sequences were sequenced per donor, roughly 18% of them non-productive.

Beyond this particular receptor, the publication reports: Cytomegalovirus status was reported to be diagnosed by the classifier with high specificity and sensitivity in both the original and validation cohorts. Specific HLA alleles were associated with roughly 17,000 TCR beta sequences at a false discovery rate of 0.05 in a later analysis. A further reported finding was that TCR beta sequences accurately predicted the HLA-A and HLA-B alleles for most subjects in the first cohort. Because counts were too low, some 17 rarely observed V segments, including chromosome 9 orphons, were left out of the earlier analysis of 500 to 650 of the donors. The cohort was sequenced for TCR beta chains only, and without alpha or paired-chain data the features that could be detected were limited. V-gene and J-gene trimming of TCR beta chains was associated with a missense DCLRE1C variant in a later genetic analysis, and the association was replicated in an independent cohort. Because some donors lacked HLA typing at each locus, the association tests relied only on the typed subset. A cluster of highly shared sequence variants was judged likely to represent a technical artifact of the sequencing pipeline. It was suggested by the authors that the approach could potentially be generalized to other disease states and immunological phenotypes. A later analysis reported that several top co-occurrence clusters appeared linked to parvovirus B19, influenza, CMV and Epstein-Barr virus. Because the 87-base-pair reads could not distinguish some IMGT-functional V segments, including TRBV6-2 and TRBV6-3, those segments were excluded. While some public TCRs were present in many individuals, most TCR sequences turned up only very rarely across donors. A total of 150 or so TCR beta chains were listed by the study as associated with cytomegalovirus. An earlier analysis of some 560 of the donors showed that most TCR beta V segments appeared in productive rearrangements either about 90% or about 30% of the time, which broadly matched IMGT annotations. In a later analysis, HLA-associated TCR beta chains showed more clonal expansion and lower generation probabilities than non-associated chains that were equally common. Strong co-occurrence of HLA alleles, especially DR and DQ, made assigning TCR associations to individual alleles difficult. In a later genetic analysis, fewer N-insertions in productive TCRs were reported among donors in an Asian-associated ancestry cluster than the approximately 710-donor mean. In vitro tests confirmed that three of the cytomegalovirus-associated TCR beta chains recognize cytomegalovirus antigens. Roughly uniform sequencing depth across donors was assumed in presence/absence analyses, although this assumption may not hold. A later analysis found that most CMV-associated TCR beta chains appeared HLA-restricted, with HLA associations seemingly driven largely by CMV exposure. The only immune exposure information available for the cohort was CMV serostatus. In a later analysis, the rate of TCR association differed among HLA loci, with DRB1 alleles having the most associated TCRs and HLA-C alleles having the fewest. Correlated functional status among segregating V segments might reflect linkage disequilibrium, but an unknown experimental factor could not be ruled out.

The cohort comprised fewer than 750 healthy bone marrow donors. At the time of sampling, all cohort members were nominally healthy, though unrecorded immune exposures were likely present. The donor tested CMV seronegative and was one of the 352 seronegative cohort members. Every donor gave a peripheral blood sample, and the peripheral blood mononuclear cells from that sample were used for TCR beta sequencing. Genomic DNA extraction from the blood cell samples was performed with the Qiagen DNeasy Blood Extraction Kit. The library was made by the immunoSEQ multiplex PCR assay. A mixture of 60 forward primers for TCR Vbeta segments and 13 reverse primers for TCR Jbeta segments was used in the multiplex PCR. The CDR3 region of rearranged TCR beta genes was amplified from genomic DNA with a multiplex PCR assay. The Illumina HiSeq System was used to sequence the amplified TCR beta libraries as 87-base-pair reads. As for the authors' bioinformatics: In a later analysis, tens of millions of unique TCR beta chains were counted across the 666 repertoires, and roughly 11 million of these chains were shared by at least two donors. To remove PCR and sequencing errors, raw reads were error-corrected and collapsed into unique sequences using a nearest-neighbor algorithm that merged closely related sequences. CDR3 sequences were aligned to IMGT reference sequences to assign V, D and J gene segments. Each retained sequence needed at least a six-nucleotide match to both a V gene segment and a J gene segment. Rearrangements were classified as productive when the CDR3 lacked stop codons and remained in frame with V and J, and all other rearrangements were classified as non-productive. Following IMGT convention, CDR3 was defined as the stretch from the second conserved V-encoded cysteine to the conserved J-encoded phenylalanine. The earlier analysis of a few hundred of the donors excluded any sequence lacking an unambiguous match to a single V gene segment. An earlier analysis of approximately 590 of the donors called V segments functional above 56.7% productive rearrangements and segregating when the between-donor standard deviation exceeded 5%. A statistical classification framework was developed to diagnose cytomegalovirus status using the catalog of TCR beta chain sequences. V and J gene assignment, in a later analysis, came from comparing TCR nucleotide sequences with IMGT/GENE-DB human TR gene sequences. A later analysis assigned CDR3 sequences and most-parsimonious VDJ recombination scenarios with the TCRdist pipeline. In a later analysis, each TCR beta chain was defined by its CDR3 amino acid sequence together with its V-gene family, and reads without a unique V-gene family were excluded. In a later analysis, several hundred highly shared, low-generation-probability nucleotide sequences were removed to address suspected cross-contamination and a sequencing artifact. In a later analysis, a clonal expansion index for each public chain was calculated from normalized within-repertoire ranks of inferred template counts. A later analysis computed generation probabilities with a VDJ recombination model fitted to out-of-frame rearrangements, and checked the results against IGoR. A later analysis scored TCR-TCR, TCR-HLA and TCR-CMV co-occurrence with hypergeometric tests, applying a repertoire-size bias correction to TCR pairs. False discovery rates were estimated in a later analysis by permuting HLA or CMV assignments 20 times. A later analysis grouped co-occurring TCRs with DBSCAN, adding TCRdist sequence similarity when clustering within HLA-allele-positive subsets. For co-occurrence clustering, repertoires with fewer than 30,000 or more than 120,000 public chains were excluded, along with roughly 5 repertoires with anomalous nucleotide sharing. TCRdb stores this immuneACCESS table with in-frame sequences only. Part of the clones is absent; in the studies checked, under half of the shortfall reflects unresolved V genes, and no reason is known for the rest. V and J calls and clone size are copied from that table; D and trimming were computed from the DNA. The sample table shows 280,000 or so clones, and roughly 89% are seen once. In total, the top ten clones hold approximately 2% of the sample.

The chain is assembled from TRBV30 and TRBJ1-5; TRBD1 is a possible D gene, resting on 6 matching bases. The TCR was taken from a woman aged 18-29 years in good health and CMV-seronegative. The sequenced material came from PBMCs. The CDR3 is CAWGRGGSNQPQHF. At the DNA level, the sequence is TGTGCCTGGGGTCGAGGGGGAAGCAATCAGCCCCAGCATTTT.